The 23 T cell receptor beta chains listed next were all sequenced from one sample in a study of blood T cell repertoires in COVID-19. Produced via immunoSEQ multiplex PCR; TCRdb's table is partial and in-frame only. Here the sample spans roughly 250,000 clones, roughly 86% being singletons. Source material: peripheral blood. All receptors come from a woman aged 30 to 39 with acute or convalescent COVID-19.

The J gene is TRBJ1-1, the V gene TRBV29-1; a possible D gene is TRBD1 (5 bases). This CDR3 comprises 12 residues. Germline CDR1 reads SQVTM; CDR2 reads ANQGSEA. V was cut by 5 bases and J by 4 bases, with 11 bases left in between. In DNA, the CDR3 is TGCAGCGTTATCATAGGGGCCACTGAAGCTTTCTTT. Translated: CSVIIGATEAFF.

This chain joins TRBV6-2 or TRBV6-3 and TRBJ2-7; D is undetermined. CDR1 MNHEY and CDR2 SVGEGT come from the germline V gene. This CDR3 region has 11 residues. The germline V and J ends were trimmed by 5 bases and 4 bases, with 6 bases remaining between them. The chain's CDR3 is CASSPSYEQYF. CDR3 nucleotide sequence: TGTGCCAGCAGTCCCTCTTACGAGCAGTACTTC.

The chain has TRBV18 and TRBJ1-5, with TRBD1 matching over 9 bases. CDR3 size: 17 residues. The junction had 7 bases not matched to a gene; V was cut back by 3 bases and J by 1 base. Germline V gives CDR1 KGHSH, CDR2 LQKENI. CDR3 residues: CASSPGQGSSSNQPQHF. DNA of the CDR3: TGTGCCAGCTCACCGGGACAGGGTAGTTCGAGCAATCAGCCCCAGCATTTT.

The chain links TRBV13 to TRBJ2-5; 7 bases align to TRBD2. With 4 bases clipped from V and 4 bases from J, the junction kept 6 bases outside the gene matches. The CDR3 has 14 amino acids. Germline assignment: CDR1 PRHDT and CDR2 FYEKMQ (reference sequence). The CDR3 region has the DNA TGTGCCAGCAGCTCGCGGACTAGAGTAGAGACCCAGTACTTC. Its protein is CASSSRTRVETQYF. The full variable domain, rest sourced from reference TRBV13 and TRBJ2-5, is AAGVIQSPRHLIKEKRETATLKCYPIPRHDTVYWYQQGPGQDPQFLISFYEKMQSDKGSIPDRFSAQQFSDYHSELNMSSLELGDSALYFCASSSRTRVETQYFGPGTRLLVL.

The rearrangement joins TRBV2 to TRBJ2-5; 7 nucleotides align to TRBD2. In germline, CDR1 is SNHLY, CDR2 FYNNEI. This CDR3 spans 15 amino acids. The V and J ends lost 5 bases and 1 base, in that order; junction bases with no gene match: 7. CDR3 sequence: CASSTDGGIQETQYF. DNA for the CDR3: TGTGCCAGCAGTACTGACGGGGGGATCCAAGAGACCCAGTACTTC.

This clone was seen a single time. The chain carries TRBV7-2 and TRBJ1-5; 9 bases are shared with TRBD1. There are 17 residues in the CDR3. V lost 3 bases, J lost 1 base, and 7 bases stayed unmatched. Germline V gene sequence: CDR1 SGHTA, CDR2 FQGNSA. The CDR3 protein is CASSFGAGTGSNQPQHF. The CDR3 DNA follows: TGTGCCAGCAGCTTTGGGGCCGGGACAGGGAGCAATCAGCCCCAGCATTTT.

J is TRBJ1-1 and V is TRBV6-2 or TRBV6-3; D not resolved. The V gene lost 2 bases and the J gene lost 3 bases, with 4 bases spanning the gap. The germline V gene encodes CDR1 MNHEY and CDR2 SVGEGT. CDR3 length: 12 amino acids. CDR3 DNA: TGTGCCAGCAGTTACGGCTACACTGAAGCTTTCTTT. Its translation is CASSYGYTEAFF.

The rearrangement uses TRBV28 and TRBJ1-5; no firm D call. Germline lookup yields CDR1 MDHEN and CDR2 SYDVKM. The CDR3 loop spans 14 amino acids. The V end lost 6 bases, the J end lost 0 bases, and 9 bases lay between the germline ends. The CDR3 DNA reads as TGTGCCAGCAGGGCGGCCGATAGCAATCAGCCCCAGCATTTT. As protein: CASRAADSNQPQHF.

The rearrangement links TRBV15 to TRBJ1-1, with D tentatively TRBD1 (5 bases). Germline values: CDR1 LNHNV, CDR2 YYDKDF (reference sequence). The CDR3 length is 16 residues. Trimming removed 1 base at V and 6 bases at J, with 18 bases between. CDR3 coding DNA: TGTGCCACCAGCAGAGCCCTGGGACTAGACTTACCTGAAGCTTTCTTT. Translated: CATSRALGLDLPEAFF.

The chain uses TRBV5-4 and TRBJ2-5, with D uncertain. V lost 0 bases to trimming and J lost 7 bases, with 16 bases between them. The germline CDR1 and CDR2 sequences are SGHNT and YYREEE (reference sequence). The CDR3 length is 15 residues. The CDR3 DNA reads as TGTGCCAGCAGCTTGGATTCGTCGGCTCCAGGGACCCAGTACTTC. This codes for CASSLDSSAPGTQYF.

The chain has TRBV19 and TRBJ2-1; D possibly corresponds to TRBD2 (6 bases). CDR3 length: 15 residues. The V end was cut by 7 bases, the J end by 6 bases, with 19 bases between. Germline CDR1 and CDR2: LNHDA and SQIVND (reference sequence). The CDR3 DNA is TGTGCCAGTACGACCGGGACTTGGATTTTCAATGAGCAGTTCTTC. Translation: CASTTGTWIFNEQFF. Supplemented by reference TRBV19 and TRBJ2-1, the full variable domain reads DGGITQSPKYLFRKEGQNVTLSCEQNLNHDAMYWYRQDPGQGLRLIYYSQIVNDFQKGDIAEGYSVSREKKESFPLTVTSAQKNPTAFYLCASTTGTWIFNEQFFGPGTRLTVL.

This clone showed up just a few times. The rearrangement joins TRBV2 to TRBJ2-2, with a possible D match to TRBD2 (5 bases). The germline gives CDR1 SNHLY, CDR2 FYNNEI. V was cut by 6 bases and J by 6 bases, with 17 bases left in between. This CDR3 has 15 residues. As DNA, the CDR3 is TGTGCCAGCAGCCGGGAATACAACAAGGCCGGGGAGCTGTTTTTT. Its translation: CASSREYNKAGELFF.

V is TRBV3-1 (or the pseudogene TRBV3-2) and J is TRBJ2-1, with a possible D match to TRBD2 (6 bases). From germline, CDR1 is LGHDT and CDR2 YNNKEL (reference sequence). The CDR3 loop spans 16 amino acids. V was cut by 0 bases and J by 5 bases, with 14 bases left in between. The CDR3 DNA follows: TGTGCCAGCAGCCAAGAAGCGGGCCCCTCTGACAATGAGCAGTTCTTC. Protein: CASSQEAGPSDNEQFF.

The gene calls are TRBV6-5 and TRBJ1-6, with a weak D call TRBD1 (6 bases). CDR3 size: 14 residues. Between the trimmed V and J ends, which lost 2 bases and 5 bases, there was a span of 7 bases. Germline V gene lookup returns CDR1 MNHEY and CDR2 SVGAGI. CDR3 in DNA: TGTGCCAGCAGTTACGACAGGAATAATTCACCCCTCCACTTT. This translates into CASSYDRNNSPLHF.

The V gene is TRBV4-1, the J gene TRBJ2-7; D gene unclear. The V gene's germline CDR1 is MGHRA and CDR2 YSYEKL. CDR3 length: 14 residues. V was shortened by 4 bases and J by 0 bases, with 10 bases between the two germline ends. CDR3 protein: CASSPFPPSYEQYF. In DNA, the CDR3 is TGCGCCAGCAGCCCCTTCCCCCCCTCCTACGAGCAGTACTTC.

V and J are TRBV10-2 and TRBJ2-1, with no clear D. V gave up 4 bases and J gave up 3 bases, with 4 bases separating them. The CDR3 contains 12 residues. Germline V gene lookup returns CDR1 WSHSY and CDR2 SAAADI. Here the CDR3 DNA reads TGCGCCAGCAGTGTTAACTACAATGAGCAGTTCTTC. Amino acid sequence: CASSVNYNEQFF.

The rearrangement uses TRBV9 and TRBJ1-6; D may be TRBD1 (5 bases). CDR3 length: 14 amino acids. The V gene lost 0 bases and the J gene lost 9 bases, with 10 bases spanning the gap. Germline V gene data show CDR1 as SGDLS and CDR2 as YYNGEE. The DNA of the CDR3 is TGTGCCAGCAGCGTAGAGGGGCGGAGTTCACCCCTCCACTTT. This encodes CASSVEGRSSPLHF.

The rearrangement joins TRBV5-1 to TRBJ2-1, with D tentatively TRBD1 (6 bases). The V end was cut by 4 bases, the J end by 5 bases, with 13 bases between. CDR1 and CDR2 (germline): SGHRS, YFSETQ. This CDR3 has 14 residues. The CDR3 region has the DNA TGCGCCAGCAGCAGAGGACAGTCTAACAATGAGCAGTTCTTC. Translating it yields CASSRGQSNNEQFF.

V usage is TRBV4-2 and J usage is TRBJ1-1; tentative D call: TRBD1 (5 bases). CDR1 and CDR2 from the germline V gene are LGHNA and YNFKEQ. This CDR3 comprises 13 residues. V lost 4 bases and J 1 base, leaving 7 bases between the germline ends. DNA of the CDR3: TGTGCCAGCAGCCGGGGGGGGAACACTGAAGCTTTCTTT. Its protein is CASSRGGNTEAFF.

The chain recombines TRBV29-1 with TRBJ2-7; 7 bases map to TRBD1. Germline CDR1 is SQVTM and CDR2 is ANQGSEA. Trimming cost V 4 bases and J 5 bases; bases outside gene matches: 11. The CDR3 extends over 14 amino acids. The CDR3 DNA sequence: TGCAGCGTTGGGGGACAGAGATTGTGGGACGAGCAGTACTTC. Its protein is CSVGGQRLWDEQYF.

The chain uses TRBV6-5 and TRBJ2-1; 8 bases agree with TRBD2. Germline loops: CDR1 MNHEY, CDR2 SVGAGI. Losses at the gene ends were 7 bases for V and 0 bases for J; bases not matched to a gene: 2. This CDR3 is built from 14 residues. CDR3 region: CASTLAGSYNEQFF. In nucleotides, the CDR3 is TGTGCCAGCACCCTAGCGGGCTCCTACAATGAGCAGTTCTTC.

This rearrangement joins TRBV27 to TRBJ2-7; 8 nucleotides align to TRBD2. Trimming at V came to 6 bases and at J to 0 bases, leaving 4 bases not matched to a gene. The CDR3 is 14 residues long. CDR1 is MNHEY and CDR2 is SMNVEV in the germline V gene (reference sequence). CDR3 nucleotides: TGTGCCAGCAGAGGAAGCGGGAGCTCCTACGAGCAGTACTTC. Protein: CASRGSGSSYEQYF.

This clone appeared a few times. The rearrangement links TRBV21-1 to TRBJ1-5. TRBV21-1 is an annotated pseudogene. This CDR3 contains 16 residues. The CDR3 sequence is CASSKDGGEGNQPQHF. CDR3 nucleotides: TGTGCCAGCAGCAAAGACGGGGGGGAGGGCAATCAGCCCCAGCATTTT.